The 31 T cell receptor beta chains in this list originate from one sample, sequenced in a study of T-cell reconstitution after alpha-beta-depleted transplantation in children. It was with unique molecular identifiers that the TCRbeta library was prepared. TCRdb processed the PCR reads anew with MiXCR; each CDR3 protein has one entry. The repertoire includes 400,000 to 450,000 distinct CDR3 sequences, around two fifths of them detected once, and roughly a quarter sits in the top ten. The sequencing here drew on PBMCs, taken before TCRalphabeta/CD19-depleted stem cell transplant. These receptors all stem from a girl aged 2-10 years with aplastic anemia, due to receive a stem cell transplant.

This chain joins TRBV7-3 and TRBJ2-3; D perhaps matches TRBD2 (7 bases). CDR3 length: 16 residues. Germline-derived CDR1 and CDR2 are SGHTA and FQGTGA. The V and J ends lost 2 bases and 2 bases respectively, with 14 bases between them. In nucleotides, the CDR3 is TGTGCCAGCAGCTTATTCGGCGGGGGCAACACAGATACGCAGTATTTT. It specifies CASSLFGGGNTDTQYF. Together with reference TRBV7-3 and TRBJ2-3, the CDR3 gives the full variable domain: GAGVSQTPSNKVTEKGKYVELRCDPISGHTALYWYRQSLGQGPEFLIYFQGTGAADDSGLPNDRFFAVRPEGSVSTLKIQRTERGDSAVYLCASSLFGGGNTDTQYFGPGTRLTVL.

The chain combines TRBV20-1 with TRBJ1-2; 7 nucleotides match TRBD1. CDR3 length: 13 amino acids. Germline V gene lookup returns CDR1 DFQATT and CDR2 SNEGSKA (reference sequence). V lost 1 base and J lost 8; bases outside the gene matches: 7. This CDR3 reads CSARVPTGRGYTF. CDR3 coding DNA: TGCAGTGCTAGAGTCCCGACAGGGCGAGGCTACACCTTC.

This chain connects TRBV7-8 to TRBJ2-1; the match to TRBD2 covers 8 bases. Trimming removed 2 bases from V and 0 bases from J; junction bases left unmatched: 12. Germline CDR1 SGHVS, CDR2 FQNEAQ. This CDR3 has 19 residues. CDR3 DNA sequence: TGTGCCAGCAGCTTATTATCGGTAGCGGGGAAGAGCTCCTACAATGAGCAGTTCTTC. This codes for CASSLLSVAGKSSYNEQFF.

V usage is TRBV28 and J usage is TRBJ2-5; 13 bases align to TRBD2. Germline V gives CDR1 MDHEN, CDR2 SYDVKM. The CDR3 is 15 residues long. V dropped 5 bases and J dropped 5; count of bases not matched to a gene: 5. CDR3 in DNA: TGTGCCAGCAGTCGGACTAGCGGGGGAGTGGAGACCCAGTACTTC. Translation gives CASSRTSGGVETQYF.

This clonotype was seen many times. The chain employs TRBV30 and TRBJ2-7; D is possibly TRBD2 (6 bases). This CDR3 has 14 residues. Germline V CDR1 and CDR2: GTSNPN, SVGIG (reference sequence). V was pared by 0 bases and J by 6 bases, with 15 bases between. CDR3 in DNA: TGTGCCTGGAGTGTACGGGGACCGGAGGGCGAGCAGTACTTC. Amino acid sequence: CAWSVRGPEGEQYF.

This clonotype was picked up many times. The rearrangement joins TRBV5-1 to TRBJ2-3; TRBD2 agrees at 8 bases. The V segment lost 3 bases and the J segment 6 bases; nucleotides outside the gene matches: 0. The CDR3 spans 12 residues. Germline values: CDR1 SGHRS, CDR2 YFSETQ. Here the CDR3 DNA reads TGCGCCAGCAGCTCGGGGGGGGATACGCAGTATTTT. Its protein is CASSSGGDTQYF.

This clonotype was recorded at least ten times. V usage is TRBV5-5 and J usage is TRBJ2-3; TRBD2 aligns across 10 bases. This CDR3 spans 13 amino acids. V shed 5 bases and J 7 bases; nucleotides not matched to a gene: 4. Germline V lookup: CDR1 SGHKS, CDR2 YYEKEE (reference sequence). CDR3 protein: CASSRLAGHTQYF. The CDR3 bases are TGTGCCAGCAGTAGACTAGCGGGTCATACGCAGTATTTT.

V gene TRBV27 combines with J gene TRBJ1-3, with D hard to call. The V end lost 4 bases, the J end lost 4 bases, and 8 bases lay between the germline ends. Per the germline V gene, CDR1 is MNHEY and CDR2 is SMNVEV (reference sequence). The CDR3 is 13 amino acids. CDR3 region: CASSSRRGNTIYF. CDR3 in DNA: TGTGCCAGCAGTTCCAGGAGGGGAAACACCATATATTTT.

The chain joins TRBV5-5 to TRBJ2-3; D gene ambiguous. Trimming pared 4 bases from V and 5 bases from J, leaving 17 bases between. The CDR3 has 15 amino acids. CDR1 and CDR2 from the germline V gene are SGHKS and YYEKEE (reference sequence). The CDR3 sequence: CASSGRAEWGDTQYF. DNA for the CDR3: TGTGCCAGCAGCGGCCGGGCGGAATGGGGAGATACGCAGTATTTT.

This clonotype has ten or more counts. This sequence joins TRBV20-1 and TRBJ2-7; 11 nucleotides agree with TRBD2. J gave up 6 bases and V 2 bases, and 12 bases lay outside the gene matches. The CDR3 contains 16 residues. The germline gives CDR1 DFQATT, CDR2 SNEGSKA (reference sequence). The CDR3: CSARSATSGNPLEQYF. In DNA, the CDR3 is TGCAGTGCTAGATCCGCGACTAGCGGGAATCCGCTCGAGCAGTACTTC.

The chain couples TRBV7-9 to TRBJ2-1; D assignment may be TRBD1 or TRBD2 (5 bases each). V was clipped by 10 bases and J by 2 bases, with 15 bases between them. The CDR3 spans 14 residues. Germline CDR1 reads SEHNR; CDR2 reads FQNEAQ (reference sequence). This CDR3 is CAIQKGSAYNEQFF. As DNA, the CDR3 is TGTGCCATCCAGAAGGGGAGCGCCTACAATGAGCAGTTCTTC.

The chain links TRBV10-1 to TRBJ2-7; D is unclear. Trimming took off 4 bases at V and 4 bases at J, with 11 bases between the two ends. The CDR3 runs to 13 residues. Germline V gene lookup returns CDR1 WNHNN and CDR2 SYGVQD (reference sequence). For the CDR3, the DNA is TGCGCCAGCAGTGTGAAGATATCTTACGAGCAGTACTTC. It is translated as CASSVKISYEQYF.

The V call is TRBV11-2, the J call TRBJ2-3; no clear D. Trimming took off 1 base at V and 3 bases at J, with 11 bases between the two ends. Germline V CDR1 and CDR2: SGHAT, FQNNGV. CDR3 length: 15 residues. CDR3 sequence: CASSLGAVGTDTQYF. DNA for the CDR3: TGTGCCAGCAGCTTAGGGGCCGTCGGAACAGATACGCAGTATTTT.

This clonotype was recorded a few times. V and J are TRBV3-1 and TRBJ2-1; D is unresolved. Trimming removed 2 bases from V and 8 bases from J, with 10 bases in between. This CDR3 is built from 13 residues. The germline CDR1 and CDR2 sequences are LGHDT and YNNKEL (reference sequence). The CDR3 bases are TGTGCCAGCAGCCAACTAACAAGTCATGAGCAGTTCTTC. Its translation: CASSQLTSHEQFF.

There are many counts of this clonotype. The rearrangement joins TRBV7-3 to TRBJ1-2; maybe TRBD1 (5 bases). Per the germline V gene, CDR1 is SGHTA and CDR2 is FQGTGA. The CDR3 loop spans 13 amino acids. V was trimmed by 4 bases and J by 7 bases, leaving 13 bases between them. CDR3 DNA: TGTGCCAGCAGCTACCGGGACCGGACTGGCTACACCTTC. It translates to CASSYRDRTGYTF.

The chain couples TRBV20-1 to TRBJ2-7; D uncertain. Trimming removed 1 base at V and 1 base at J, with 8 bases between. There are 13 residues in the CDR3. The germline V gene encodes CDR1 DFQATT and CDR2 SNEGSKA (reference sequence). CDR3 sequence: CSARGDSSYEQYF. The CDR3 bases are TGCAGTGCTAGAGGAGACTCTTCCTACGAGCAGTACTTC.

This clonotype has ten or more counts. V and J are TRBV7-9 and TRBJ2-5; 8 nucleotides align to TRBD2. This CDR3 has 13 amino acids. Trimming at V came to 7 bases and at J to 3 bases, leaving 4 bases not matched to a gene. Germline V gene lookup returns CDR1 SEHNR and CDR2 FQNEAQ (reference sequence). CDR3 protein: CASIGAGEETQYF. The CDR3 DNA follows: TGTGCCAGCATCGGAGCGGGAGAAGAGACCCAGTACTTC.

The CDR3, as DNA: TGCGCCAGCAGCCAAAGGACGGGTAGGGGCACAGATACGCAGTATTTT. It codes for CASSQRTGRGTDTQYF. The chain has TRBV4-1 and TRBJ2-3; D is undetermined. V lost 2 bases and J 1 base, leaving 13 bases between the germline ends. CDR3 length: 16 amino acids. The V gene's germline CDR1 is MGHRA and CDR2 YSYEKL.

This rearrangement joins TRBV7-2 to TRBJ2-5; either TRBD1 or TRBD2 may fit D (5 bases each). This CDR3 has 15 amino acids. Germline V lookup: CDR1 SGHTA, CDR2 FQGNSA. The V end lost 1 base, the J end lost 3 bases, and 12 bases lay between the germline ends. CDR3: CASSLVGTTEETQYF. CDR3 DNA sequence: TGTGCCAGCAGCTTAGTGGGGACGACCGAAGAGACCCAGTACTTC.

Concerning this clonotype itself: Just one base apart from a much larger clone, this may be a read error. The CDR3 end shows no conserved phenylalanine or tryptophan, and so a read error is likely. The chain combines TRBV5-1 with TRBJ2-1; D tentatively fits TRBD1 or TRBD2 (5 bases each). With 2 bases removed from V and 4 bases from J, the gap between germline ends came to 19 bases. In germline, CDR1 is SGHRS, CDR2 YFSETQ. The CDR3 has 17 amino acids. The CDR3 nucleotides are TGCGCCAGCAGCTTCCCCTATGACACAGAGGGGTACAATGAGCAGTTCTTA. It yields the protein CASSFPYDTEGYNEQFL.

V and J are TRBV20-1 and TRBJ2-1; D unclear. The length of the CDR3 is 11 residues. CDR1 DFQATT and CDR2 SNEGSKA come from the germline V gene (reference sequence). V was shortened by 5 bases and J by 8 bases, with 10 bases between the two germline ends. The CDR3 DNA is TGCAGTGCTGAGCCTTACCATGAGCAGTTCTTC. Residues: CSAEPYHEQFF.

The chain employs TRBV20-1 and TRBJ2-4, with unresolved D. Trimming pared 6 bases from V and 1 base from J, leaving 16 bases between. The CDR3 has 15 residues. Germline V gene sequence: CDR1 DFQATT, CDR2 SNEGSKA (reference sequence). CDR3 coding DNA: TGCAGTGCGTGGGCGGTGCCCCGGGCCAAAAACATTCAGTACTTC. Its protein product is CSAWAVPRAKNIQYF.

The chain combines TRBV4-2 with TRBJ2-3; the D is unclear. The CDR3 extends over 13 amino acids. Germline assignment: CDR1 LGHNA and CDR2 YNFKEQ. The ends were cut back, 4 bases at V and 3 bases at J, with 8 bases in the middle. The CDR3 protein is CASSPHGTDTQYF. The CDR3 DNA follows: TGTGCCAGCAGCCCCCATGGAACAGATACGCAGTATTTT.

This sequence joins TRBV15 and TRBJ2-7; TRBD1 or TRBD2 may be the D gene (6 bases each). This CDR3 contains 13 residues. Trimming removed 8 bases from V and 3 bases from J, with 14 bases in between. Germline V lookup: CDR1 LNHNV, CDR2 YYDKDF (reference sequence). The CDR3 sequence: CATQGGNNYEQYF. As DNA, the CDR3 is TGTGCCACCCAAGGGGGGAACAACTACGAGCAGTACTTC. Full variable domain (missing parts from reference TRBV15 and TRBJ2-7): DAMVIQNPRYQVTQFGKPVTLSCSQTLNHNVMYWYQQKSSQAPKLLFHYYDKDFNNEADTPDNFQSRRPNTSFCFLDIRSPGLGDTAMYLCATQGGNNYEQYFGPGTRLTVT.

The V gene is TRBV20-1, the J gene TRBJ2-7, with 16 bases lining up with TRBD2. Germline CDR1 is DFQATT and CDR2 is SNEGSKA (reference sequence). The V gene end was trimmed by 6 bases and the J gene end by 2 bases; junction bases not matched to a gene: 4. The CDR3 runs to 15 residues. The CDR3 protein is CSAGLAGGPTYEQYF. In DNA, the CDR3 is TGCAGTGCGGGACTAGCGGGAGGGCCAACCTACGAGCAGTACTTC.

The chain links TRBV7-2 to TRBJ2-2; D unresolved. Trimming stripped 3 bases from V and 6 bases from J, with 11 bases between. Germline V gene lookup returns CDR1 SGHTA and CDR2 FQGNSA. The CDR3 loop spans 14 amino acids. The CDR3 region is CASSFYARAGELFF. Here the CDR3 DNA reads TGTGCCAGCAGCTTTTACGCTCGGGCCGGGGAGCTGTTTTTT.

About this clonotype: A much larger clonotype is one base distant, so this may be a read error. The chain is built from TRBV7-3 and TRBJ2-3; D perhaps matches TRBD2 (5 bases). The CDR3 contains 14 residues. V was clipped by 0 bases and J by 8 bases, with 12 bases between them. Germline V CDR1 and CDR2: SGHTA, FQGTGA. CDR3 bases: TGTGCCAGCAGCTTAACGCATCTGAGCGGTACGCAGTATTTT. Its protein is CASSLTHLSGTQYF.

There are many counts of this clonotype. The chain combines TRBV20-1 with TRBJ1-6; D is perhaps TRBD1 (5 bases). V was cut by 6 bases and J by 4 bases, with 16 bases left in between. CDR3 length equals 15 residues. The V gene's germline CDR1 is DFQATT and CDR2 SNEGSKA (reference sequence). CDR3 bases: TGCAGTGCCACACATCGGGGGAATTATAATTCACCCCTCCACTTT. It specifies CSATHRGNYNSPLHF.

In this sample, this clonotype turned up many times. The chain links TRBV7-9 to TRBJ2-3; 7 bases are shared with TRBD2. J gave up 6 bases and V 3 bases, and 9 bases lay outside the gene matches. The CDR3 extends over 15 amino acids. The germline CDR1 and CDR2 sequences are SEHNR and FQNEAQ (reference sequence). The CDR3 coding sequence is TGTGCCAGCAGCTTTAGAAGCGGGACGACGGATACGCAGTATTTT. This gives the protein CASSFRSGTTDTQYF.

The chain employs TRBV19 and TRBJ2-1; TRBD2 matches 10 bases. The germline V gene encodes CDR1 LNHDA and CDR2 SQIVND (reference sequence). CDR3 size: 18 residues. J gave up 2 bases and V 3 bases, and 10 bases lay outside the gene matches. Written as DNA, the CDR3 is TGTGCCAGTAGTATGGGGTTGCTAGCGGGAGACCCCTACAATGAGCAGTTCTTC. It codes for CASSMGLLAGDPYNEQFF.

Written as DNA, the CDR3 is TGCAGTGCCAGGCCGCCAGGGGCGGATAACTATGGCTACACCTTC. It is translated as CSARPPGADNYGYTF. V gene TRBV20-1 combines with J gene TRBJ1-2, with D maybe TRBD1 (6 bases). The V and J ends lost 6 bases and 1 base respectively, with 18 bases between them. This CDR3 is 15 amino acids long. The V gene's germline CDR1 is DFQATT and CDR2 SNEGSKA (reference sequence).